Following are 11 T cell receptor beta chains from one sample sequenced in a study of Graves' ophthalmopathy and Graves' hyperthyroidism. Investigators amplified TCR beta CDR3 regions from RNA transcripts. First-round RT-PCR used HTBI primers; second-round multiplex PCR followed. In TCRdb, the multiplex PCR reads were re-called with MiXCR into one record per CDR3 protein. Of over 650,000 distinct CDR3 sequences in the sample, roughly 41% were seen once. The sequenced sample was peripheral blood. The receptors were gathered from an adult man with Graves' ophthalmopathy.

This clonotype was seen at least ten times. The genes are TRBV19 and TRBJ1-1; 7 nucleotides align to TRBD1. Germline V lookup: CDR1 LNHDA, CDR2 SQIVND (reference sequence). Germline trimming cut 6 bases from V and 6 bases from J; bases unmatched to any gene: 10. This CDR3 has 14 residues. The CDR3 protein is CASRREQGRAEAFF. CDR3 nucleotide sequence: TGTGCCAGTAGGAGAGAACAGGGGCGCGCTGAAGCTTTCTTT. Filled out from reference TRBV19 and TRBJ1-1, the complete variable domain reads DGGITQSPKYLFRKEGQNVTLSCEQNLNHDAMYWYRQDPGQGLRLIYYSQIVNDFQKGDIAEGYSVSREKKESFPLTVTSAQKNPTAFYLCASRREQGRAEAFFGQGTRLTVV.

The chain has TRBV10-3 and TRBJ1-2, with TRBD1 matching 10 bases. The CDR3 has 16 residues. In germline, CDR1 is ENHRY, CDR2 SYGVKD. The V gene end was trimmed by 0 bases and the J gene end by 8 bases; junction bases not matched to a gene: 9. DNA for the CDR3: TGTGCCATCAGTGAGTCGCAGGGACAGGGGTCCGACGGCTACACCTTC. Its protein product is CAISESQGQGSDGYTF.

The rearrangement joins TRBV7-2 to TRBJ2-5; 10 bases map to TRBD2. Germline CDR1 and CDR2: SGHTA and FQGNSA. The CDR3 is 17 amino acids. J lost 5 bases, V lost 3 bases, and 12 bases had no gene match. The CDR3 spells CASSFGLAGGIGETQYF. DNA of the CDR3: TGTGCCAGCAGCTTTGGTTTAGCGGGAGGAATTGGGGAGACCCAGTACTTC.

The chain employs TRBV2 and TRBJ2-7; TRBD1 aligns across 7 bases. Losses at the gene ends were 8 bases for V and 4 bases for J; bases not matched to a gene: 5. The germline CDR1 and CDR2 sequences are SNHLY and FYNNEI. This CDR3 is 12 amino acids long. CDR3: CASHRGNYEQYF. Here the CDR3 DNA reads TGTGCCAGCCACAGGGGAAATTACGAGCAGTACTTC.

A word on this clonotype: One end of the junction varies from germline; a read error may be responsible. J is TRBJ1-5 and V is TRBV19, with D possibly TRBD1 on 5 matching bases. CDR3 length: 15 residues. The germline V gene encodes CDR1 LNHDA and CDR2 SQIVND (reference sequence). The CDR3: CDSSIGSGALQPQHF. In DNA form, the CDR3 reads TGTGACAGTAGTATTGGATCCGGGGCGCTACAGCCCCAGCATTTT. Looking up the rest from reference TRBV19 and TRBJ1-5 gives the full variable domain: DGGITQSPKYLFRKEGQNVTLSCEQNLNHDAMYWYRQDPGQGLRLIYYSQIVNDFQKGDIAEGYSVSREKKESFPLTVTSAQKNPTAFYLCDSSIGSGALQPQHFGDGTRLSIL.

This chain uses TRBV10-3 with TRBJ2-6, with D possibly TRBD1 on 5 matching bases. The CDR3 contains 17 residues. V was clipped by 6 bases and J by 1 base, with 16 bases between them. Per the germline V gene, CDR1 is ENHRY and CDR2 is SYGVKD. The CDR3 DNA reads TGTGCCATCAGGTCAACAGGTGCTCGGTCTGGGGCCAACGTCCTGACTTTC. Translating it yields CAIRSTGARSGANVLTF.

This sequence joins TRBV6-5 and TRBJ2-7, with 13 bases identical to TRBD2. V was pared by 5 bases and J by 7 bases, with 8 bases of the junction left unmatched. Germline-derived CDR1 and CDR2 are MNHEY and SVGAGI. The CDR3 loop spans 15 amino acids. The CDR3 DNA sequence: TGTGCCAGCAGTGAAAGACTAGCGGGGGGATGGGAGCAGTACTTC. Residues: CASSERLAGGWEQYF.

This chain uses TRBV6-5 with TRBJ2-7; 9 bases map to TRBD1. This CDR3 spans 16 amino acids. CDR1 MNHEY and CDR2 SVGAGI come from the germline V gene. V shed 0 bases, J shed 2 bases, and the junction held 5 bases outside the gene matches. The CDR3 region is CASSYSGTGTAYEQYF. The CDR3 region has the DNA TGTGCCAGCAGTTACTCGGGGACAGGGACAGCCTACGAGCAGTACTTC.

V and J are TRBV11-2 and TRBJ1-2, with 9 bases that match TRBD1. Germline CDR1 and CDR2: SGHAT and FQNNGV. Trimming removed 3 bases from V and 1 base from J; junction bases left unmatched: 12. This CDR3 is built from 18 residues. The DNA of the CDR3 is TGTGCCAGCAGCTTCTACCTCGGCCGGACAGGGGTTAACTATGGCTACACCTTC. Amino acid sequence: CASSFYLGRTGVNYGYTF. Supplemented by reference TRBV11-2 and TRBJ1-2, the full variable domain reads EAGVAQSPRYKIIEKRQSVAFWCNPISGHATLYWYQQILGQGPKLLIQFQNNGVVDDSQLPKDRFSAERLKGVDSTLKIQPAKLEDSAVYLCASSFYLGRTGVNYGYTFGSGTRLTVV.

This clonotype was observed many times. CDR3 loop: CASSLSGTGRETQYF. DNA for the CDR3: TGTGCCAGCAGCCTGTCAGGGACAGGGAGAGAGACCCAGTACTTC. The V call is TRBV7-9, the J call TRBJ2-5; 9 bases are a match to TRBD1. Germline assignment: CDR1 SEHNR and CDR2 FQNEAQ (reference sequence). The length of the CDR3 is 15 residues. J gave up 4 bases and V 5 bases, and 8 bases lay outside the gene matches. Full variable domain (rest looked up from reference TRBV7-9 and TRBJ2-5): DTGVSQNPRHKITKRGQNVTFRCDPISEHNRLYWYRQTLGQGPEFLTYFQNEAQLEKSRLLSDRFSAERPKGSFSTLEIQRTEQGDSAMYLCASSLSGTGRETQYFGPGTRLLVL.

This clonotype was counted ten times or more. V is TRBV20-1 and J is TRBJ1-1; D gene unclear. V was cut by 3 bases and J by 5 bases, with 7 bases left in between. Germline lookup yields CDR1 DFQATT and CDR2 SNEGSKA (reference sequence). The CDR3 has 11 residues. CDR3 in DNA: TGCAGTGCTAGTAGGCGGACTGAAGCTTTCTTT. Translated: CSASRRTEAFF.